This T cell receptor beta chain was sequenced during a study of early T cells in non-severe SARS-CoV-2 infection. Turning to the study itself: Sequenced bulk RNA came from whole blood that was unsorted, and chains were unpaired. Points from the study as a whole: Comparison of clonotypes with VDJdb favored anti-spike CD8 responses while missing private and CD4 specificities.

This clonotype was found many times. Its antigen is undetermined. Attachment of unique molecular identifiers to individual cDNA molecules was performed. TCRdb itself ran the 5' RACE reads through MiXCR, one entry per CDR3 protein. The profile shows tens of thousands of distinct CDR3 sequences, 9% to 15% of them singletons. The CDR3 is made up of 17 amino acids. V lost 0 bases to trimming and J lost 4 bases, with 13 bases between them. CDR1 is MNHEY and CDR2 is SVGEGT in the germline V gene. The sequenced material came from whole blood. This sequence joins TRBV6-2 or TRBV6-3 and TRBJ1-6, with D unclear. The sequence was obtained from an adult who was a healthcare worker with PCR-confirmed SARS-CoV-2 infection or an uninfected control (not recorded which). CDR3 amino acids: CASSYSIRSGYNSPLHF. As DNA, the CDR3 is TGTGCCAGCAGTTACTCGATCCGAAGCGGGTATAATTCACCCCTCCACTTT.